This TCR beta chain is drawn from a study of blood T cell repertoires in COVID-19. Concerning this clone itself: The identical CDR3 is also encoded by other nucleotide sequences in the sample.

Trimming took 4 bases from V and 0 from J; bases not matched to a gene: 7. CDR1 is LGHDT and CDR2 is YNNKEL in the germline V gene (reference sequence). This CDR3 contains 17 residues. Data came from immunoSEQ multiplex PCR; TCRdb stores just in-frame clones and leaves some out. Here the sample spans approximately 130,000 clones, 70% to 90% being singletons. This receptor was identified in a human donor in a cohort sampled during active COVID-19. Source material: peripheral blood. The J gene is TRBJ2-7, the V gene TRBV3-1 (or the pseudogene TRBV3-2), with 12 positions matching TRBD2. The CDR3: CASSPRLAGASSYEQYF. The CDR3 coding sequence is TGTGCCAGCAGCCCCAGACTAGCGGGGGCGAGCTCCTACGAGCAGTACTTC.